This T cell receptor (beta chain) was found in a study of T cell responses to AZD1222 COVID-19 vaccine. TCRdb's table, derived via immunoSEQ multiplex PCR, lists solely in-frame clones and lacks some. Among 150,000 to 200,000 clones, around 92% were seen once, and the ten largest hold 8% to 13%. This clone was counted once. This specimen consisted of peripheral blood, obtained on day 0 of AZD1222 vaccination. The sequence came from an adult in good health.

The CDR3 loop reads CASSSPGTSTDTQYF. For the CDR3, the DNA is TGTGCCAGCAGTTCCCCCGGGACTTCCACAGATACGCAGTATTTT. The chain recombines TRBV27 with TRBJ2-3; possible D gene TRBD2, 6 bases. The germline V gene has CDR1 MNHEY and CDR2 SMNVEV (reference sequence). This CDR3 has 15 amino acids. Trimming cost V 4 bases and J 2 bases, with 13 bases left between them.